The sequence of this T cell receptor beta chain was determined in a study of post-analysis software for immune sequencing data. Sequencing libraries made from TCR beta cDNA carried unique molecular identifiers. TCRdb called the PCR reads again in MiXCR, with one record for every CDR3 protein. The sample shows roughly 540,000 distinct CDR3 sequences, around 34% of them seen only once. After removal of 8 bases from V and 8 bases from J, the junction contained 15 bases not matched to a gene. CDR1 and CDR2 from the germline V gene are MNHEY and SMNVEV (reference sequence). The CDR3 extends over 15 amino acids. Only a few counts were recorded for this clonotype. Antigen: not known. Study observations and caveats: About five TRBV segments appeared more often in patients than in controls, and TRBV5-6, TRBV5-1 and TRBV20-1 were among these. With F measure, samples from one preparation batch clustered together strongly. The normalized Chao1 diversity of multiple sclerosis patients was significantly lower than that of controls.

Sample: blood. The sequence derives from a girl younger than 18 with multiple sclerosis. The V and J genes are TRBV27 and TRBJ1-2; 9 bases align to TRBD1. The CDR3 here is CASGQQTGGASGYTF. The CDR3 DNA sequence: TGTGCCAGCGGACAACAAACAGGGGGCGCGTCGGGCTACACCTTC.